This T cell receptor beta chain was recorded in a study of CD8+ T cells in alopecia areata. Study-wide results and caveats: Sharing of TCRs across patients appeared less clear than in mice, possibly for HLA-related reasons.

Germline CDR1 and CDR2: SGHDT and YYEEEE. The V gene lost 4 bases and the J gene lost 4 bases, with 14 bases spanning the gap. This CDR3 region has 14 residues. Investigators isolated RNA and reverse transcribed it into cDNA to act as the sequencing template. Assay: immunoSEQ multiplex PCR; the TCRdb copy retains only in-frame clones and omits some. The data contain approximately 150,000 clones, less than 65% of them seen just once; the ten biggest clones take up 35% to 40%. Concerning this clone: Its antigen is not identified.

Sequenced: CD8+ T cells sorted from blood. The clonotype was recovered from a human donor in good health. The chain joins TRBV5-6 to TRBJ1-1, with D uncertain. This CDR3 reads CASSLGNSGTEAFF. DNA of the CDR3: TGTGCCAGCAGCCTGGGGAATTCGGGCACTGAAGCTTTCTTT.